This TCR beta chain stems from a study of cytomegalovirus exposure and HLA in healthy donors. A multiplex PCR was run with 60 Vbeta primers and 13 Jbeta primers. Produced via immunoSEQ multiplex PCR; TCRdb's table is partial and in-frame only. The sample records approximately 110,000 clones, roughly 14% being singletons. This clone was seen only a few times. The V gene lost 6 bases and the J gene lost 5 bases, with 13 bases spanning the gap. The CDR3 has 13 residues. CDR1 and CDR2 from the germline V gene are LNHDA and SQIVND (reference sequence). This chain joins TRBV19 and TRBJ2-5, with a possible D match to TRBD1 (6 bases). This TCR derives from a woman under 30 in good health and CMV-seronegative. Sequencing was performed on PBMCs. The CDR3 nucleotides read TGTGCCAGTAGCCCAGGGGTTGTTGAGACCCAGTACTTC. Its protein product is CASSPGVVETQYF. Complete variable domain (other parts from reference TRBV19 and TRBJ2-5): DGGITQSPKYLFRKEGQNVTLSCEQNLNHDAMYWYRQDPGQGLRLIYYSQIVNDFQKGDIAEGYSVSREKKESFPLTVTSAQKNPTAFYLCASSPGVVETQYFGPGTRLLVL.